This TCR beta chain is from a study of T cell repertoires in cytomegalovirus infection (dated by TCRdb to 2018 to 2020). In terms of the full investigation: Alongside well-studied HLA-B-restricted epitopes, the peptide stimulations were aimed at recently identified HLA-C-restricted CMV epitopes, whose presentation resists viral immunomodulation. The HLA type of each donor mattered for the analysis, because public TCR beta signatures pointed to carriage of CMV infection along with the matching HLA type.

The run used an Illumina HiSeq 1500. Using fastp trimming at Q25 and MiXCR clonotype assembly, TCRdb reanalyzed the public sequencing data and kept in-frame beta chains. Rows are unified per CDR3 protein, each entry keeping the most common DNA and genes. For this sample the table gives around 300,000 distinct CDR3 sequences, of which roughly a fifth were detected only once. Under 25% of the sample rests with the top ten. This clonotype was observed a few times. Its binding antigen is unknown. One base away there is no much larger clone; base qualities are not given. The full study reports these points: In both this cohort and an independent cohort of some 370 donors, the cumulative frequency of public TCR beta family members distinguished carriers of CMV infection plus the relevant HLA type. The ex vivo response was dominated by HLA-C-restricted CMV-specific TCR beta clonotypes, and the single most frequent clonotype in two of eight donors was supplied by these HLA-C-restricted clonotypes.

The CDR3 has 14 amino acids, counting the end cysteine and phenylalanine. Only the CDR3 portion is preserved as DNA: 42 bases, with reading frame beginning at the first base. As encoded in the germline V gene (reference sequence), CDR1 is LNHDA while CDR2 is SQIVND. The trim is 0 bases for V and 2 bases for J, with a gap of 8 bases between the germline ends. Sample treatment or condition, as interpreted from the label and publication: in vitro stimulation with specific CMV peptide epitopes to enrich CMV-specific T cells. The clonotype was recovered from a human donor in good health (CMV status not recorded). Some clones in this sample may be carry-over from other donors' samples. The chain was built from TRBV19 and TRBJ2-7; TRBD1 is a weak D gene call, 6 bases matching. Sample: cultured PBMCs, taken from culture after CMV antigen stimulation. The sequenced DNA is TGTGCCAGTAGTATAGAAGGGGGAACCTACGAGCAGTACTTC. This translates into CASSIEGGTYEQYF.